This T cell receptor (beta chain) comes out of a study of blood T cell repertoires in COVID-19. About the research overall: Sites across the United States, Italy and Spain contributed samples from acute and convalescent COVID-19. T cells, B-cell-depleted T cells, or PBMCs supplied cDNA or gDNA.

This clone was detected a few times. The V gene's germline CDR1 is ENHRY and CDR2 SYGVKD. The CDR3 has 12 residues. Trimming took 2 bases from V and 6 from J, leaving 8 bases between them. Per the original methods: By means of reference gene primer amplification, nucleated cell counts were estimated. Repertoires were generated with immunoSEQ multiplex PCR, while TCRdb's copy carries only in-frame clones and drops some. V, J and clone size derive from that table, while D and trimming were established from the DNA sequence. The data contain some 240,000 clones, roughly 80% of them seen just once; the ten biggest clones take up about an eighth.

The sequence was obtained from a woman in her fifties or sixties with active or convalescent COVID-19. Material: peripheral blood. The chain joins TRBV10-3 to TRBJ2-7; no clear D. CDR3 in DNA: TGTGCCATCAGTGAGAACTCCCGCGAGCAGTACTTC. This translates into CAISENSREQYF.